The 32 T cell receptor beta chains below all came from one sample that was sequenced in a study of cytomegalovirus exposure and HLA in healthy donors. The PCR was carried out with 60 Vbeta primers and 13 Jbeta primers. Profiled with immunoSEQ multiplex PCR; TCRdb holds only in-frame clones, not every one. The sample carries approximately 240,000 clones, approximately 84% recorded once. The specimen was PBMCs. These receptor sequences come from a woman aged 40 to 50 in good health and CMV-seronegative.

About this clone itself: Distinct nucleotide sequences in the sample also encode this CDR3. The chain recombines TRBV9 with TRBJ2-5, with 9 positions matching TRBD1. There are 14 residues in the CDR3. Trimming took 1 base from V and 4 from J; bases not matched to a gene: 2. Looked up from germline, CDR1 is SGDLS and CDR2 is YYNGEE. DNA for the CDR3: TGTGCCAGCAGCGTAACAGGGGGCGGAGAGACCCAGTACTTC. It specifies CASSVTGGGETQYF.

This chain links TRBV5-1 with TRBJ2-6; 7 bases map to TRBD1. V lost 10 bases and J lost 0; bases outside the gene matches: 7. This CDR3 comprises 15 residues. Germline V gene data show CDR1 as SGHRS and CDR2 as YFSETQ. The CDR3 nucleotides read TGCGCCGTCCGACAGGGAGTCTCTGGGGCCAACGTCCTGACTTTC. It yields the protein CAVRQGVSGANVLTF.

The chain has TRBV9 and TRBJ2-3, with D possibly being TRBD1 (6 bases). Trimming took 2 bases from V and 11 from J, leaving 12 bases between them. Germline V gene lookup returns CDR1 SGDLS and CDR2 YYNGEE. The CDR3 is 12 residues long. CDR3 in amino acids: CASSVGWGQQYF. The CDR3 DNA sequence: TGTGCCAGCAGCGTTGGTTGGGGACAGCAGTATTTT.

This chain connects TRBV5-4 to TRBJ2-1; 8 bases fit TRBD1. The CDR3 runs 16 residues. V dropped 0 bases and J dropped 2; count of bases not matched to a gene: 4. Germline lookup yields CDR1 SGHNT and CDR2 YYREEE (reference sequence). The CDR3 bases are TGTGCCAGCAGCTTGGATCCAGGGGGCGCCTACAATGAGCAGTTCTTC. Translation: CASSLDPGGAYNEQFF.

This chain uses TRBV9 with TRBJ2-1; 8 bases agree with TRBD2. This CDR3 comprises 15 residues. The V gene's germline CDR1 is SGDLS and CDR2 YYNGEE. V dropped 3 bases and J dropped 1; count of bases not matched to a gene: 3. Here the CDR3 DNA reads TGTGCCAGCAGCGACCGGGGGGGTTCCTACAATGAGCAGTTCTTC. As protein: CASSDRGGSYNEQFF.

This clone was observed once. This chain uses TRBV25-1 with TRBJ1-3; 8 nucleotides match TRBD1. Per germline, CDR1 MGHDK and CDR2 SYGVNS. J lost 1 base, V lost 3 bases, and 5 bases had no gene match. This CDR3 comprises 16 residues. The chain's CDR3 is CASSDPQGASGNTIYF. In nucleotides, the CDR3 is TGTGCCAGCAGTGACCCCCAGGGGGCTTCTGGAAACACCATATATTTT. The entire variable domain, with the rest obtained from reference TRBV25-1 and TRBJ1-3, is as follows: EADIYQTPRYLVIGTGKKITLECSQTMGHDKMYWYQQDPGMELHLIHYSYGVNSTEKGDLSSESTVSRIRTEHFPLTLESARPSHTSQYLCASSDPQGASGNTIYFGEGSWLTVV.

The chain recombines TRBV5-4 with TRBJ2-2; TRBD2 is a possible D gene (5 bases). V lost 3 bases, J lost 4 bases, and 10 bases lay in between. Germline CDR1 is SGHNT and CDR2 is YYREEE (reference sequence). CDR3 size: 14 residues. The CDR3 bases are TGTGCCAGCAGCTCGTCGGGGTTCACCGGGGAGCTGTTTTTT. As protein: CASSSSGFTGELFF.

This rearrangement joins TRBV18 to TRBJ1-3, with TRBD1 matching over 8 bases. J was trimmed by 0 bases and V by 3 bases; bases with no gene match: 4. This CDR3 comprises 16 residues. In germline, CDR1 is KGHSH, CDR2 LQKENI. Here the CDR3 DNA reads TGTGCCAGCTCACCTCGGACAGGGCACTCTGGAAACACCATATATTTT. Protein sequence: CASSPRTGHSGNTIYF.

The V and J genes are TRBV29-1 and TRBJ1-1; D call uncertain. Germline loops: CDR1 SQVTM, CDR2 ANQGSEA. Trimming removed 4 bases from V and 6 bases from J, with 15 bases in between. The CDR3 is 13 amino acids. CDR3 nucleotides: TGCAGCGTTGGGGAGGTCAGGCGCCCTGAAGCTTTCTTT. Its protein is CSVGEVRRPEAFF.

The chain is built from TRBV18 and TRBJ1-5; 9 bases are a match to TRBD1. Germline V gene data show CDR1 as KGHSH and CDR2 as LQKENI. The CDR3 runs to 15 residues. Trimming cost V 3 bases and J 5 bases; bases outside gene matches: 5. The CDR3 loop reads CASSPPGQGYQPQHF. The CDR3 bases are TGTGCCAGCTCACCGCCGGGACAGGGTTATCAGCCCCAGCATTTT.

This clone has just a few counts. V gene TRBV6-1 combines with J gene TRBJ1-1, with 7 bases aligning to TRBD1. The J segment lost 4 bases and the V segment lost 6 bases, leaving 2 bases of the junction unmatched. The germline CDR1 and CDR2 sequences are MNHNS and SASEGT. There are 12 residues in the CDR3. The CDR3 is CASRSGGTEAFF. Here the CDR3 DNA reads TGTGCCAGCAGGTCAGGGGGCACTGAAGCTTTCTTT.

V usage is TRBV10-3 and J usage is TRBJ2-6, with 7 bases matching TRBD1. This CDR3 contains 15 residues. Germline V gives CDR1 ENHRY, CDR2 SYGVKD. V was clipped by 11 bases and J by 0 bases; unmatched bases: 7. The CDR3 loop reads CASGGQLSGANVLTF. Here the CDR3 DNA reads TGTGCCTCAGGGGGACAGCTCTCTGGGGCCAACGTCCTGACTTTC.

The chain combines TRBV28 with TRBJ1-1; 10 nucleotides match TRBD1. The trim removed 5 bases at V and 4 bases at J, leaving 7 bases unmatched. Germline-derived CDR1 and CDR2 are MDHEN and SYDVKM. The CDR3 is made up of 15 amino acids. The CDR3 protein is CASSPGTGVVTEAFF. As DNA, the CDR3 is TGTGCCAGCAGTCCGGGGACAGGGGTTGTCACTGAAGCTTTCTTT. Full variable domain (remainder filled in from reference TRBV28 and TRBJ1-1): DVKVTQSSRYLVKRTGEKVFLECVQDMDHENMFWYRQDPGLGLRLIYFSYDVKMKEKGDIPEGYSVSREKKERFSLILESASTNQTSMYLCASSPGTGVVTEAFFGQGTRLTVV.

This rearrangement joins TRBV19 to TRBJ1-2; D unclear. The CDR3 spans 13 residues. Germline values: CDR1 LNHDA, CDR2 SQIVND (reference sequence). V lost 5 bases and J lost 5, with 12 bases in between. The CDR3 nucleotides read TGTGCCAGTAGTCAGGTGTCAGAATATGGCTACACCTTC. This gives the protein CASSQVSEYGYTF.

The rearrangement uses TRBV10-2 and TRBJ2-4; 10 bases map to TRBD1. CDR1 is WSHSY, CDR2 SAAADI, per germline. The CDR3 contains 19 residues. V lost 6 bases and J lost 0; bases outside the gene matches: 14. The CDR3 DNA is TGCGCCAGCAGCGACCGGGACAGGGGAACCCGCCTAGCCAAAAACATTCAGTACTTC. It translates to CASSDRDRGTRLAKNIQYF.

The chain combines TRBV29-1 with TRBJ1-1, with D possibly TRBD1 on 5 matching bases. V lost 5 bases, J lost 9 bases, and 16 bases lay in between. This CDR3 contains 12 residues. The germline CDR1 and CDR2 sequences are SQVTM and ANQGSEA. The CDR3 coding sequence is TGCAGCGTTAACCCAGAGGGACTTCAAGCTTTCTTT. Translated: CSVNPEGLQAFF.

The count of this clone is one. The CDR3 nucleotides read TGTGCCAGTAGTATAATCGGCTCAGGGGGCATTAGGAAGCAGTACTTC. This gives the protein CASSIIGSGGIRKQYF. The rearrangement links TRBV19 to TRBJ2-7; 8 positions agree with TRBD1. Germline assignment: CDR1 LNHDA and CDR2 SQIVND (reference sequence). This CDR3 has 16 amino acids. The V gene end was trimmed by 2 bases and the J gene end by 8 bases; junction bases not matched to a gene: 14.

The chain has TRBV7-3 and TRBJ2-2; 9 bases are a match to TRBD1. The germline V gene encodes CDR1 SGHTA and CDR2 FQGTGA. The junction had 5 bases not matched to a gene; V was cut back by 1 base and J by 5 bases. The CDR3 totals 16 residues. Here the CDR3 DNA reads TGTGCCAGCAGCTTAAGAGGGACAGGGTCGACCGGGGAGCTGTTTTTT. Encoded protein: CASSLRGTGSTGELFF.

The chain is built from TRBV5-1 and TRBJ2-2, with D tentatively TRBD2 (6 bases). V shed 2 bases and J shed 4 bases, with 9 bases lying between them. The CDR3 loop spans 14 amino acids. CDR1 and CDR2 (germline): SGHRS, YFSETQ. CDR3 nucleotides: TGCGCCAGCAGCTTAGGGACTGCCACCGGGGAGCTGTTTTTT. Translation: CASSLGTATGELFF.

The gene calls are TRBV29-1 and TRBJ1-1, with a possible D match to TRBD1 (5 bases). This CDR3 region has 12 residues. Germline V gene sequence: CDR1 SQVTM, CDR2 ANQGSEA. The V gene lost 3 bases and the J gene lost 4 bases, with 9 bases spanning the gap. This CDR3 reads CSVEPGVTEAFF. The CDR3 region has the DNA TGCAGCGTTGAGCCGGGGGTCACTGAAGCTTTCTTT.

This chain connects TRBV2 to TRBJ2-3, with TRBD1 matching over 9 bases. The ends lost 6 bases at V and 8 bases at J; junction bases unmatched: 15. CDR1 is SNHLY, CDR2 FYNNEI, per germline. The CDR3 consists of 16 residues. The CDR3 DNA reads TGTGCCAGCAGACAGGGACAGGGTGGGCACAGGGGTACGCAGTATTTT. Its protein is CASRQGQGGHRGTQYF.

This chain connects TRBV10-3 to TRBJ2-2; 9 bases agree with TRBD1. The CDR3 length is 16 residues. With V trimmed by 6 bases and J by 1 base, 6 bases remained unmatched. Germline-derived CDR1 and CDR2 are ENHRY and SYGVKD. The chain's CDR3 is CAISSGTGWNTGELFF. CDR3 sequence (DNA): TGTGCCATCAGCTCCGGGACAGGGTGGAACACCGGGGAGCTGTTTTTT.

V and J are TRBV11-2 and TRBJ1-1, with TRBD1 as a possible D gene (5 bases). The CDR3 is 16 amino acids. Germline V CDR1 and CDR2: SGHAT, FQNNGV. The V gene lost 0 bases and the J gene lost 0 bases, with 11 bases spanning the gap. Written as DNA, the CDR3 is TGTGCCAGCAGCTTAGACTGGGGCCCCATGAACACTGAAGCTTTCTTT. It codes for CASSLDWGPMNTEAFF.

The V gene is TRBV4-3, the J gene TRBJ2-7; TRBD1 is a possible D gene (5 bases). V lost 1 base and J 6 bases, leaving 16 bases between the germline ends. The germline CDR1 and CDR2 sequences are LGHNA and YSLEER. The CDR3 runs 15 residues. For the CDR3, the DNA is TGCGCCAGCAGCCAAGTTCTTAGTACGACAGTCGAGCAGTACTTC. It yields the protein CASSQVLSTTVEQYF.

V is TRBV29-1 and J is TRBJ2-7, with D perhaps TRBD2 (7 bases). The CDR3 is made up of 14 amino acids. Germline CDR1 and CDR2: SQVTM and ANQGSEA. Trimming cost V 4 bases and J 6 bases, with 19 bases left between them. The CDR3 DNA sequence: TGCAGCGTTGGGGCGCGGGGGCAGGGCTCCGAGCAGTACTTC. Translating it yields CSVGARGQGSEQYF.

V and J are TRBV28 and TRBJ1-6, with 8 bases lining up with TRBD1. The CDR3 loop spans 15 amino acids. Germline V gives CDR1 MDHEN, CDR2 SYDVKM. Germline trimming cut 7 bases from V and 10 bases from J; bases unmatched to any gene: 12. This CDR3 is CASKGQAGGKSPLHF. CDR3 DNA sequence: TGTGCCAGCAAGGGACAGGCGGGCGGGAAATCACCCCTCCACTTT. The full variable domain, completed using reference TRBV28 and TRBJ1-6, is DVKVTQSSRYLVKRTGEKVFLECVQDMDHENMFWYRQDPGLGLRLIYFSYDVKMKEKGDIPEGYSVSREKKERFSLILESASTNQTSMYLCASKGQAGGKSPLHFGNGTRLTVT.

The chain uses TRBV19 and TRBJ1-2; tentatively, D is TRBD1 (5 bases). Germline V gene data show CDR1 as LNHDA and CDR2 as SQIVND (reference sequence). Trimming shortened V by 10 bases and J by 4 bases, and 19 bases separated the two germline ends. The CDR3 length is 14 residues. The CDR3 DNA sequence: TGTGCCACCACCTTCCGGGAGGGGACCTATGGCTACACCTTC. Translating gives CATTFREGTYGYTF.

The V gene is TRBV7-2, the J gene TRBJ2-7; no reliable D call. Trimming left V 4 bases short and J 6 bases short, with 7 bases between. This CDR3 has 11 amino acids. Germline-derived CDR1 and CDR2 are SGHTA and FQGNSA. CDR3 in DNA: TGTGCCAGCAGCTCGGCGGCCGAGCAGTACTTC. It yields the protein CASSSAAEQYF. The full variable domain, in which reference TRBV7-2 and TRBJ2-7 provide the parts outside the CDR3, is GAGVSQSPSNKVTEKGKDVELRCDPISGHTALYWYRQSLGQGLEFLIYFQGNSAPDKSGLPSDRFSAERTGGSVSTLTIQRTQQEDSAVYLCASSSAAEQYFGPGTRLTVT.

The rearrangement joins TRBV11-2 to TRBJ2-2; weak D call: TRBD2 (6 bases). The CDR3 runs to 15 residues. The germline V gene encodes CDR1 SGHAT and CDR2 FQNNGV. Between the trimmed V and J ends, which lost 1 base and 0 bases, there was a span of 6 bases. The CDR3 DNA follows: TGTGCCAGCAGCTTAGGGGGGGCGAACACCGGGGAGCTGTTTTTT. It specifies CASSLGGANTGELFF.

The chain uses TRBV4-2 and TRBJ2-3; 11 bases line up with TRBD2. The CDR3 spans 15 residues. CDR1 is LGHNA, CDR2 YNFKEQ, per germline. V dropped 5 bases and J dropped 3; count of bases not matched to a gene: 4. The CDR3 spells CASSIAGGLTDTQYF. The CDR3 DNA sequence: TGTGCCAGCAGCATAGCGGGGGGGCTAACAGATACGCAGTATTTT.

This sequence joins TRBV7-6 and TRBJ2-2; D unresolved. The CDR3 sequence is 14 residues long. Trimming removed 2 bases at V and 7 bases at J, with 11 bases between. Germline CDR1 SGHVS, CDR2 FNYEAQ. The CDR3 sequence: CASSLSGLSGELFF. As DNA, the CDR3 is TGTGCCAGCAGCTTAAGTGGGCTTAGCGGGGAGCTGTTTTTT.

The CDR3 protein is CASSVLPAGELFF. In DNA form, the CDR3 reads TGTGCCAGCAGCGTATTACCGGCCGGGGAGCTGTTTTTT. This chain joins TRBV9 and TRBJ2-2; D uncertain. The CDR3 has 13 residues. CDR1 is SGDLS and CDR2 is YYNGEE in the germline V gene. V was pared by 1 base and J by 6 bases, with 7 bases between.